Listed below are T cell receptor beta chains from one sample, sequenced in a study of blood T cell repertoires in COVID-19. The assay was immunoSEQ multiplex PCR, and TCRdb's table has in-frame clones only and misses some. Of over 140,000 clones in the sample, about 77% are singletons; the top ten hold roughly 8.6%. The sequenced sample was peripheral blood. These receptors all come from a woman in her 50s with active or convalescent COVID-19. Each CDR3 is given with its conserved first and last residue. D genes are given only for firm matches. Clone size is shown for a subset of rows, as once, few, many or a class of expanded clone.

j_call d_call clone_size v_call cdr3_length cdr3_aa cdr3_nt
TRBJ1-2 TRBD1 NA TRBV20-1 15 CSASLGQGKLYGYTF TGCAGTGCTAGTTTGGGACAGGGGAAACTATATGGCTACACCTTC
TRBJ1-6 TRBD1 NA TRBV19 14 CASSATGNNSPLHF TGTGCCAGTAGTGCGACAGGGAACAATTCACCCCTCCACTTT
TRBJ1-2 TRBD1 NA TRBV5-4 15 CASSWAGQANYGYTF TGTGCCAGCAGCTGGGCGGGACAGGCCAACTATGGCTACACCTTC
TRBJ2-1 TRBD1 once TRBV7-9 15 CASSSDLGQGNEQFF TGTGCCAGCAGCTCGGATCTGGGACAGGGGAATGAGCAGTTCTTC
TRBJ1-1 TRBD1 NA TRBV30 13 CAWSSRGESEAFF TGTGCCTGGAGTTCCAGGGGGGAGTCTGAAGCTTTCTTT
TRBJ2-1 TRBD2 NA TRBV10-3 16 CAISRLAGVAFGEQFF TGTGCCATCAGTCGCCTAGCGGGAGTCGCTTTCGGGGAGCAGTTCTTC
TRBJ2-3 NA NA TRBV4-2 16 CASSQDRRISTDTQYF TGTGCCAGCAGCCAAGATAGGCGGATTAGCACAGATACGCAGTATTTT
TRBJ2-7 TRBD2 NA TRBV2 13 CASSPLSGRPPYF TGTGCCAGCAGCCCCCTCTCCGGGAGGCCCCCGTACTTC
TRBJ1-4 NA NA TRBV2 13 CAGSPGTNEKLFF TGTGCCGGATCCCCAGGAACTAATGAAAAACTGTTTTTT
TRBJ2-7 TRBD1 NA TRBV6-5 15 CASRRAGQGVREQYF TGTGCCAGCAGGCGTGCAGGGCAGGGGGTGAGGGAGCAGTACTTC
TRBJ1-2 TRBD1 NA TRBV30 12 CAWGGTDRDYTF TGTGCCTGGGGAGGGACAGACCGAGACTACACCTTC